The rows below give T cell receptor beta chains drawn from one sample of a study of blood T cell repertoires in COVID-19. Produced via immunoSEQ multiplex PCR; TCRdb's table is partial and in-frame only. Among 140,000 to 150,000 clones, 84% were seen once, and the ten largest hold around 35%. The sample was peripheral blood. The origin of the receptors is a human donor in a cohort sampled during active COVID-19. CDR3s include the opening cysteine and the closing phenylalanine or tryptophan. D genes are given only for firm matches. Clone size, where shown, is once, few, many, or a class for clones that have expanded.

clone size,D gene,V gene,J gene,CDR3 DNA,CDR3 protein
.,.,TRBV11-1,TRBJ1-1,TGTGCCAGCAGCCCCAGGGGTGCGTACACTGAAGCTTTCTTT,CASSPRGAYTEAFF
.,.,TRBV7-9,TRBJ1-5,TGTGCCAGCAGCTCCGGAATAGGGGATAGCAATCAGCCCCAGCATTTT,CASSSGIGDSNQPQHF
.,.,TRBV5-4,TRBJ1-1,TGTGCCAGCAGCTTGGGTCCTAGGAACACTGAAGCTTTCTTT,CASSLGPRNTEAFF
.,.,TRBV15,TRBJ1-5,TGTGCCACCAGCAGAGCCCCCATGGTGACAAATCAGCCCCAGCATTTT,CATSRAPMVTNQPQHF
once,.,TRBV21-1,TRBJ1-5,TGTGCCAGCAGCAAAGGGGGGGAGCGGCCCCAGCATTTT,CASSKGGERPQHF
.,.,TRBV28,TRBJ1-6,TGTGCCAGCAGCTTGACAGGAGTTCTAAATTCACCCCTCCACTTT,CASSLTGVLNSPLHF
once,TRBD2,TRBV7-9,TRBJ2-1,TGTGCCAGCACCCCGGTAGCGGGGGGACTCAATGAGCAGTTCTTC,CASTPVAGGLNEQFF
.,TRBD1,TRBV20-1,TRBJ2-5,TGCAAAACAGGGGGGCAAGAGACCCAGTACTTC,CKTGGQETQYF
.,.,TRBV2,TRBJ2-1,TGTGCCAGCAGTGAGACCCCCTACCCCGACTTAAACAATGAGCAGTTCTTC,CASSETPYPDLNNEQFF
.,.,TRBV12-3/TRBV12-4,TRBJ1-2,TGTGCCAGCAGGTCTATAAACTATGGCTACACCTTC,CASRSINYGYTF
.,.,TRBV18,TRBJ2-1,TGTGCCAGCTCACCACCTGGGAGAAATGAGCAGTTCTTC,CASSPPGRNEQFF
.,.,TRBV18,TRBJ1-5,TGTGCCAGCTCCATGGACAGCTCTAGGCCCCAGCATTTT,CASSMDSSRPQHF
.,TRBD2,TRBV18,TRBJ2-1,TGTGCCAGCTCACCAGGACTAGACAATGAGCAGTTCTTC,CASSPGLDNEQFF
.,TRBD1,TRBV5-1,TRBJ1-1,TGCGCCAGCAGCTTGGCCCAGGGGGCTGGGAACACTGAAGCTTTCTTT,CASSLAQGAGNTEAFF
.,.,TRBV12-3/TRBV12-4,TRBJ1-1,TGTGCCAGCAGTCCAAACACTGAAGCTTTCTTT,CASSPNTEAFF
few,TRBD1,TRBV18,TRBJ1-5,TGTGCCAGCTCACCAAGAGGGGGCGGAAGCAATCAGCCCCAGCATTTT,CASSPRGGGSNQPQHF
.,TRBD2,TRBV4-2,TRBJ2-5,TGTGCCAGCAGCCATCCGGGACTAGCGGAAGAGACCCAGTACTTC,CASSHPGLAEETQYF
.,.,TRBV5-1,TRBJ1-2,TGCGCCAGCAGCTTGGCCCTGTCAGATGGCTACACCTTC,CASSLALSDGYTF
once,.,TRBV5-5,TRBJ1-2,TGTGCCAGCAGCTTCCCGGGGTTGTCTTATGGCTACACCTTC,CASSFPGLSYGYTF
.,TRBD1,TRBV9,TRBJ1-3,TGTGCCAGCAGCGCAACTCACACAGGGGTTCTTGGAAACACCATATATTTT,CASSATHTGVLGNTIYF
.,TRBD2,TRBV5-4,TRBJ2-5,TGTGCCAGCACCACGGGACTAGCGGGGGGAGGAGAGACCCAGTACTTC,CASTTGLAGGGETQYF
.,TRBD1,TRBV4-3,TRBJ1-3,TGCGCCAGCAGCCGACAGGGGTCTGGAAACACCATATATTTT,CASSRQGSGNTIYF
.,TRBD1,TRBV27,TRBJ1-5,TGTGCCAGCAGACAGGGGCTCAATCAGCCCCAGCATTTT,CASRQGLNQPQHF
.,TRBD1,TRBV6-2/TRBV6-3,TRBJ1-6,TGTGCCAGCAGTCACGGACAGGACGGTCCCCTCCACTTT,CASSHGQDGPLHF
few,.,TRBV11-3,TRBJ2-3,TGTGCCAGCAGCTTAGGGCCAGCGGTCGTTGTGGATACGCAGTATTTT,CASSLGPAVVVDTQYF
few,TRBD1,TRBV2,TRBJ1-5,TGTGCCAGCAGGGGACAGAGGACGGAGCCCCAGCATTTT,CASRGQRTEPQHF
.,TRBD1,TRBV29-1,TRBJ2-7,TGCAGCGTTGAAACGGGGTCAGGGGGTAGGGAGCAGTACTTC,CSVETGSGGREQYF
.,.,TRBV4-3,TRBJ1-5,TGCGCCAGCAGCCGCGACACGGGACAGCCCCAGCATTTT,CASSRDTGQPQHF
.,.,TRBV15,TRBJ1-2,TGTGCCACCAGCAGAGATGTATCGGGGACTAACTATGGCTACACCTTC,CATSRDVSGTNYGYTF